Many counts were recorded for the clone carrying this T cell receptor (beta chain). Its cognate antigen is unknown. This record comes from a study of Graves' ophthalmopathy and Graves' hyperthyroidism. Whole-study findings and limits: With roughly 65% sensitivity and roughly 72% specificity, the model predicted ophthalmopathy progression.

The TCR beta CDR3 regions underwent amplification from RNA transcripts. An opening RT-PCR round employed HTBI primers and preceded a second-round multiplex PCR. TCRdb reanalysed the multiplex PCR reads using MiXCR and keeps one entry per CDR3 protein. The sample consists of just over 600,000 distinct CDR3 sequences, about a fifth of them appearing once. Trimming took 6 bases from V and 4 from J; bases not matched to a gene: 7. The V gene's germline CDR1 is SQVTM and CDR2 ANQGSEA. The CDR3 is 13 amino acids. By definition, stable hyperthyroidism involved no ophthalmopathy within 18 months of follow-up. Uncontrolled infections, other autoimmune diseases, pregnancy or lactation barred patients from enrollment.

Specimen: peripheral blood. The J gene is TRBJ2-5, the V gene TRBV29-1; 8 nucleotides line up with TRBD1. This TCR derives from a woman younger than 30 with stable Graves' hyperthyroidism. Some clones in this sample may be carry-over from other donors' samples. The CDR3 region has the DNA TGCAGCGTATATGGACAGGGAGGAGAGACCCAGTACTTC. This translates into CSVYGQGGETQYF.